The source of this TCR beta chain is a study of T cell responses to AZD1222 COVID-19 vaccine. Per the germline V gene, CDR1 is LNHDA and CDR2 is SQIVND (reference sequence). V dropped 3 bases and J dropped 0 bases, with 6 bases sitting between them. The CDR3 extends over 13 amino acids. Data came from immunoSEQ multiplex PCR; TCRdb stores just in-frame clones and leaves some out. The sample shows about 81,000 clones, 70% to 90% of them seen only once. The sequencing used peripheral blood, collected 28 days after the second AZD1222 dose. The sequence derives from an adult who received the AZD1222 COVID-19 vaccine. This sequence joins TRBV19 and TRBJ2-7; D gene unclear. The CDR3 region is CASSISSSYEQYF. In DNA form, the CDR3 reads TGTGCCAGTAGTATTTCGAGCTCCTACGAGCAGTACTTC.